Listed below are T cell receptor beta chains from one sample, sequenced in a study of cytomegalovirus exposure and HLA in healthy donors. Clones were sequenced by immunoSEQ multiplex PCR, and TCRdb holds only the in-frame ones, with some missing. The sample carries 65,000 to 70,000 clones, roughly 80% recorded once. Sequencing was done on a sample of PBMCs. The receptors were gathered from a woman aged 25-40 years in good health and CMV-seropositive. Each CDR3 is given with its conserved first and last residue. D genes are given only for firm matches. Expanded clones get a size class; other rows say once, few or many, or leave the size out.

j_call: TRBJ2-5; clone_size: NA; v_call: TRBV28; d_call: TRBD1; cdr3_aa: CASSSHRGRQETQYF; cdr3_nt: TGTGCCAGCAGTTCCCACAGGGGGCGGCAAGAGACCCAGTACTTC
j_call: TRBJ2-1; clone_size: NA; v_call: TRBV29-1; d_call: TRBD2; cdr3_aa: CSSRLAGHNEQFF; cdr3_nt: TGCAGCTCCAGACTAGCGGGACATAATGAGCAGTTCTTC
j_call: TRBJ1-2; clone_size: NA; v_call: TRBV6-5; d_call: NA; cdr3_aa: CASSTSGSFSPYTF; cdr3_nt: TGTGCCAGCAGTACCTCGGGGTCATTCTCTCCCTACACCTTC
j_call: TRBJ2-5; clone_size: once; v_call: TRBV7-9; d_call: NA; cdr3_aa: CSSTTDQETQYF; cdr3_nt: TGTTCCAGCACCACGGACCAAGAGACCCAGTACTTC
j_call: TRBJ1-2; clone_size: NA; v_call: TRBV27; d_call: NA; cdr3_aa: CASSSGTNYGYTF; cdr3_nt: TGTGCCAGCAGTTCAGGGACAAACTATGGCTACACCTTC
j_call: TRBJ1-1; clone_size: NA; v_call: TRBV5-6; d_call: TRBD1; cdr3_aa: CASRRQGGTEAFF; cdr3_nt: TGTGCCAGCCGAAGACAGGGCGGCACTGAAGCTTTCTTT
j_call: TRBJ2-3; clone_size: NA; v_call: TRBV9; d_call: TRBD2; cdr3_aa: CASSVGGAAGGRTDTQYF; cdr3_nt: TGTGCCAGCAGCGTAGGGGGGGCGGCGGGAGGCCGCACAGATACGCAGTATTTT
j_call: TRBJ1-4; clone_size: NA; v_call: TRBV19; d_call: TRBD1; cdr3_aa: CASTTGTGGVFTNEKLFF; cdr3_nt: TGTGCCAGTACTACCGGGACAGGGGGCGTTTTCACTAATGAAAAACTGTTTTTT
j_call: TRBJ1-1; clone_size: NA; v_call: TRBV14; d_call: NA; cdr3_aa: CASSPGENTEAFF; cdr3_nt: TGTGCCAGCAGCCCAGGGGAGAACACTGAAGCTTTCTTT
j_call: TRBJ2-1; clone_size: NA; v_call: TRBV6-6; d_call: NA; cdr3_aa: CASSFELNNEQFF; cdr3_nt: TGTGCCAGCAGTTTCGAACTGAACAATGAGCAGTTCTTC
j_call: TRBJ2-2; clone_size: NA; v_call: TRBV5-6; d_call: NA; cdr3_aa: CASSLGPAEWNTGELFF; cdr3_nt: TGTGCCAGCAGCTTGGGTCCAGCGGAGTGGAACACCGGGGAGCTGTTTTTT
j_call: TRBJ1-1; clone_size: few; v_call: TRBV19; d_call: NA; cdr3_aa: CASSIWGLDTEAFF; cdr3_nt: TGTGCCAGTAGTATCTGGGGGCTCGACACTGAAGCTTTCTTT
j_call: TRBJ1-2; clone_size: NA; v_call: TRBV5-1; d_call: TRBD1; cdr3_aa: CASSPTDRNYGYTF; cdr3_nt: TGCGCCAGCAGCCCGACGGACAGGAATTATGGCTACACCTTC
j_call: TRBJ2-3; clone_size: NA; v_call: TRBV10-3; d_call: TRBD2; cdr3_aa: CAISESIGSGRMDTQYF; cdr3_nt: TGTGCCATCAGTGAGTCGATAGGTAGCGGGAGAATGGATACGCAGTATTTT
j_call: TRBJ1-2; clone_size: NA; v_call: TRBV29-1; d_call: TRBD1; cdr3_aa: CSVVQGVGYTF; cdr3_nt: TGCAGCGTTGTACAGGGGGTCGGCTACACCTTC
j_call: TRBJ1-6; clone_size: few; v_call: TRBV29-1; d_call: TRBD1; cdr3_aa: CSVRDRVENSPLHF; cdr3_nt: TGCAGCGTGAGGGACAGGGTCGAGAATTCACCCCTCCACTTT
j_call: TRBJ2-5; clone_size: NA; v_call: TRBV4-1; d_call: NA; cdr3_aa: CASSLQVGETQYF; cdr3_nt: TGCGCCAGCAGCCTCCAGGTGGGAGAGACCCAGTACTTC